These 7 T cell receptor beta chains originate from one sample sequenced in a study of shared clonotypes between healthy human individuals. The protocol was immunoSEQ multiplex PCR, while the TCRdb copy is restricted to in-frame clones and leaves out a portion. This sample has about 2.4 million clones, with roughly 92% found just once. Specimen: naive CD4+ T cells sorted from blood. The subset here: CD45RA+ positively selected. These receptors all stem from a man between 18 and 35 years old in good health.

The chain combines TRBV2 with TRBJ1-2; 10 bases fit TRBD1. This CDR3 has 15 amino acids. Germline V gene data show CDR1 as SNHLY and CDR2 as FYNNEI. J was trimmed by 4 bases and V by 3 bases; bases with no gene match: 5. CDR3 sequence (DNA): TGTGCCAGCAGTGATTCGACAGGGGGCTCCTATGGCTACACCTTC. Its protein product is CASSDSTGGSYGYTF.

The CDR3 DNA is TGTGCCAGCATGGAGAGATGGCACTCCTACGAGCAGTACTTC. Translated: CASMERWHSYEQYF. The rearrangement joins TRBV2 to TRBJ2-7, with D hard to call. Deletions cut 7 bases from V and 0 bases from J, with 13 bases between. This CDR3 contains 14 residues. Per the germline V gene, CDR1 is SNHLY and CDR2 is FYNNEI.

V is TRBV4-3 and J is TRBJ2-5; no firm D call. V was shortened by 0 bases and J by 5 bases, with 4 bases between the two germline ends. The CDR3 covers 12 residues. The germline gives CDR1 LGHNA, CDR2 YSLEER. Written as DNA, the CDR3 is TGCGCCAGCAGCCAAGAAGGGGAGACCCAGTACTTC. Its protein product is CASSQEGETQYF.

V is TRBV29-1 and J is TRBJ2-7; TRBD1 matches 9 bases. The junction had 14 bases not matched to a gene; V was cut back by 4 bases and J by 4 bases. Germline V gives CDR1 SQVTM, CDR2 ANQGSEA. The CDR3 covers 16 residues. In DNA, the CDR3 is TGCAGCGTTGGTGTAGACCTGGCGACAGGGGGGTACGAGCAGTACTTC. This translates into CSVGVDLATGGYEQYF.

The V gene is TRBV4-2, the J gene TRBJ1-4; a possible D gene is TRBD1 (6 bases). The V gene's germline CDR1 is LGHNA and CDR2 YNFKEQ. This CDR3 has 15 amino acids. The germline V and J ends were trimmed by 3 bases and 0 bases, with 8 bases remaining between them. The CDR3 here is CASSQAGATNEKLFF. The CDR3 DNA is TGTGCCAGCAGCCAGGCAGGGGCAACTAATGAAAAACTGTTTTTT.

J is TRBJ1-6 and V is TRBV5-1; D remains ambiguous. CDR1 and CDR2 from the germline V gene are SGHRS and YFSETQ. The germline V and J ends were trimmed by 1 base and 9 bases, with 8 bases remaining between them. The length of the CDR3 is 13 residues. CDR3 nucleotides: TGCGCCAGCAGCTTGACGGAAGCTTCACCCCTCCACTTT. Amino acids: CASSLTEASPLHF.

The chain is built from TRBV5-1 and TRBJ2-5, with D perhaps assigned TRBD1 or TRBD2 (5 bases each). Trimming took 4 bases from V and 0 from J, leaving 10 bases between them. CDR3 length: 14 amino acids. Germline V gene lookup returns CDR1 SGHRS and CDR2 YFSETQ. The CDR3: CASSKGEYQETQYF. The CDR3 DNA reads TGCGCCAGCAGCAAAGGGGAGTACCAAGAGACCCAGTACTTC.